Listed below are T cell receptor beta chains from one sample, sequenced in a study of T cell repertoires in cytomegalovirus infection. What these receptors recognize is not known. From the reads, TCRdb called clonotypes with MiXCR, one entry per CDR3 protein. The data show just over 450,000 distinct CDR3 sequences, 40% to 50% seen once. Sequencing was performed on cultured PBMCs, taken from culture after CMV antigen stimulation. These receptor sequences come from a human donor in good health (CMV status not recorded). Some clones in this sample may be carry-over from other donors' samples. CDR3s include the opening cysteine and the closing phenylalanine or tryptophan. The order of the fields is V gene, clone size, D gene, J gene, CDR3 DNA, CDR3 protein. D genes are given only for firm matches. Clone size, where shown, is once, few, many, or a class for clones that have expanded.

>TRBV7-2|many|.|TRBJ2-3
TGTGCCAGCAGCCCCTCTCGCACAGATACGCAGTATTTT
CASSPSRTDTQYF
>TRBV7-8|few|.|TRBJ2-7
TGTGCCAGCAGCTTCGGGGCGGGGTACGAGCAGTACTTC
CASSFGAGYEQYF
>TRBV7-2|few|TRBD2|TRBJ2-5
TGTGCCAGCAGCTTAGTGAGGTCTAGCGGGAGAGCAGAGACCCAGTACTTC
CASSLVRSSGRAETQYF
>TRBV20-1|.|TRBD1|TRBJ1-2
TGCAGTGCTATCCCGGGACAGGGCCGGTACGCCTATGGCTACACCTTC
CSAIPGQGRYAYGYTF
>TRBV11-2|.|.|TRBJ2-3
TGTGCAGCAGCGCAGCGCACAGATACGCAGTATTTT
CAAAQRTDTQYF
>TRBV7-2|few|.|TRBJ1-2
TGTGCCAGCAGCCCCTGGGGGGAGGTTTTCTATGGCTACACCTTC
CASSPWGEVFYGYTF
>TRBV7-6|.|TRBD1|TRBJ1-6
TGTGCCAGCAGCCCTGACAGGGTGGGGCGGGATTCACCCCTCCACTTT
CASSPDRVGRDSPLHF
>TRBV6-4|.|.|TRBJ1-6
TGTGCCAGCAGCCCCGAGGGGGATTCACCCCTCCACTTT
CASSPEGDSPLHF
>TRBV7-2|.|.|TRBJ1-5
TGTGCCAGCAGCTTAGCGGGCTATCAGCCCCAGCATTTT
CASSLAGYQPQHF
>TRBV20-1|.|.|TRBJ1-2
TGCAGTGCTAGAGAACTCGGGGGGGGCAACTATGGCTACACCTTC
CSARELGGGNYGYTF
>TRBV7-2|.|.|TRBJ2-5
TGTGCCAGCAGCTTATCCGGGGGACGCCAAGAGACCCAGTACTTC
CASSLSGGRQETQYF
>TRBV12-5|.|.|TRBJ2-1
TGTGCTAGTGGTTTGGTAGGGCTGGAGTTCCCCTACAATGAGCAGTTCTTC
CASGLVGLEFPYNEQFF
>TRBV12-3/TRBV12-4|.|TRBD1|TRBJ1-2
TGTGCCAGCAGTTCCACAGGACAGGGAGGCGGCTACACCTTC
CASSSTGQGGGYTF
>TRBV7-6|many|.|TRBJ2-1
TGTGCCAGCAGCTTAGGTGCAGGGAGCTACAATGAGCAGTTCTTC
CASSLGAGSYNEQFF
>TRBV5-1|.|TRBD1|TRBJ1-4
TGCGCCAGCAGCTTTTCCGGGACAGGGGGCGAAAAACTGTTTTTT
CASSFSGTGGEKLFF
>TRBV7-2|.|TRBD2|TRBJ2-1
TGTGCCAGCTCACCTCGGGGAGGGGCCTACAATGAGCAGTTCTTC
CASSPRGGAYNEQFF
>TRBV20-1|.|.|TRBJ2-3
TGCAGTGCTGAGAGGGGGGTGGCGGTAGATACGCAGTATTTT
CSAERGVAVDTQYF
>TRBV15|.|.|TRBJ1-5
TGTGCCACCAGCAGAGGGACAAGTCAGCCCCAGCATTTT
CATSRGTSQPQHF
>TRBV5-4|.|TRBD1|TRBJ2-1
TGTGCCAGCAGGCCGCGGCAGGGGGCACACAATGAGCAGTTCTTC
CASRPRQGAHNEQFF
>TRBV7-9|.|.|TRBJ1-1
TGTGCCAGCAGCTTAGCGAGTGCGGGCGAGGAAGCTTTCTTT
CASSLASAGEEAFF
>TRBV20-1|.|.|TRBJ2-7
TGCAGTGCTAGAGGATTAGTGGGCCTGGCAGGGATTACCTACGAGCAGTACTTC
CSARGLVGLAGITYEQYF
>TRBV6-1|.|TRBD1|TRBJ1-4
TGTGCCAGCAGAATAGGGGGCTATGAAAAACTGTTTTTT
CASRIGGYEKLFF
>TRBV20-1|.|.|TRBJ1-5
TGCAGTGCTAGAGCGGTGGGGGCCCATTATCAGCCCCAGCATTTT
CSARAVGAHYQPQHF
>TRBV6-8|few|.|TRBJ1-2
TGTGCCAGCAGCTCAATCCCCGCTAACTATGGCTACACCTTC
CASSSIPANYGYTF
>TRBV12-3/TRBV12-4|.|.|TRBJ1-5
TGTGCCAGCAGTTCCCGGGGGGCTACTAGCAATCAGCCCCAGCATTTT
CASSSRGATSNQPQHF
>TRBV4-3|.|.|TRBJ1-1
TGCGCCAGCAGCCCGGGTTCCTTGGACACTGAAGCTTTCTTT
CASSPGSLDTEAFF
>TRBV7-9|few|TRBD1|TRBJ2-7
TGTGCCAGCAGTCGGGACAGGCCCTACGAGCAGTACTTC
CASSRDRPYEQYF
>TRBV5-6|.|TRBD2|TRBJ2-1
TGTGCCAGCAGCAGACTAGCTTACAATGAGCAGTTCTTC
CASSRLAYNEQFF
>TRBV7-8|.|.|TRBJ2-1
TGTGCCAGCAGCTTTGAGTGGGGGGAGCAGTTCTTC
CASSFEWGEQFF
>TRBV27|few|.|TRBJ2-7
TGTGCCAGCAGTTCCGGGGGAGTGAACTACGAGCAGTACTTC
CASSSGGVNYEQYF
>TRBV19|.|TRBD1|TRBJ1-2
TGTGCCAGTAGAAAAGGACAGGGAGCTAACTATGGCTACACCTTC
CASRKGQGANYGYTF